Described below is a single TCR beta chain sequence and its context. Trimming cost V 6 bases and J 3 bases; bases outside gene matches: 7. The CDR3 extends over 15 amino acids. CDR1 and CDR2 (germline): MNHEY, SVGAGI. Libraries were prepared by immunoSEQ multiplex PCR; TCRdb keeps only in-frame clonotypes and omits some of them. This table has roughly 130,000 clones, around 93% appearing once. The source of the sample is a study of OX40 agonist ivuxolimab in advanced cancers. The V and J genes are TRBV6-5 and TRBJ2-3; 9 bases line up with TRBD1. The sample consisted of CD4+ or CD8+ T cells sorted from blood, taken in a trial of the OX40 agonist ivuxolimab. This sequence was found in an adult with an advanced solid tumor such as melanoma, head and neck, liver or kidney cancer. The CDR3 coding sequence is TGTGCCAGCAGACCTACAGGGGGCGCAACAGATACGCAGTATTTT. As protein: CASRPTGGATDTQYF.